Detailed here is one T cell receptor (beta chain). This sample is part of a study of control samples from healthy donors and cancer patients. Data came from immunoSEQ multiplex PCR; TCRdb stores just in-frame clones and leaves some out. The table has about 98,000 clones, 82% seen once. V shed 3 bases and J shed 8 bases, with 22 bases lying between them. CDR1 is SGHDT, CDR2 YYEEEE, per germline. This CDR3 contains 16 residues. The specimen was blood. The origin of this receptor is a man between 60 and 75 years old in good health. This rearrangement joins TRBV5-6 to TRBJ2-3; D is tentatively TRBD1 or TRBD2 (5 bases each). CDR3 sequence (DNA): TGTGCCAGCAGCTCCCCCAGGGAGTTAGGTTATGGTACGCAGTATTTT. Residues: CASSSPRELGYGTQYF.